The 12 T cell receptor beta chains reported below all come from one sample, sequenced in a study of shared clonotypes between healthy human individuals. Naive CD8 populations comprised CD45RO-negative cells positively selected for CCR7, excluding terminally differentiated effector memory CD45RA+ cells. Sequencing was performed with immunoSEQ multiplex PCR; in TCRdb, only in-frame clones are kept and a portion is missing. The data hold about 2.2 million clones, with just under 95% observed a single time. Material for sequencing was naive CD8+ T cells from PBMCs. These receptors all stem from a man younger than 35 in good health. Some clones in this sample may be carry-over from other donors' samples.

The rearrangement links TRBV19 to TRBJ2-5; no firm D call. CDR1 and CDR2 from the germline V gene are LNHDA and SQIVND (reference sequence). Trimming left V 5 bases short and J 3 bases short, with 13 bases between. CDR3 size: 14 residues. The chain's CDR3 is CASSGFPGEETQYF. For the CDR3, the DNA is TGTGCCAGTAGTGGTTTTCCGGGTGAAGAGACCCAGTACTTC.

The chain recombines TRBV28 with TRBJ2-7, with TRBD1 identical over 7 bases. The junction had 17 bases not matched to a gene; V was cut back by 6 bases and J by 9 bases. The CDR3 covers 15 residues. Germline lookup yields CDR1 MDHEN and CDR2 SYDVKM. DNA for the CDR3: TGTGCCAGCAGGCCCCTCTGGGACAGACCCCGGGGGCAGTACTTC. This codes for CASRPLWDRPRGQYF.

This chain joins TRBV19 and TRBJ1-5; D possibly corresponds to TRBD1 (6 bases). The CDR3 consists of 15 residues. CDR1 LNHDA and CDR2 SQIVND come from the germline V gene (reference sequence). The V gene lost 7 bases and the J gene lost 7 bases, with 20 bases spanning the gap. The DNA for the CDR3 is TGTGCCAGTACCGAGCTCCAGGGGTACGGGCAGCCCCAGCATTTT. Its protein product is CASTELQGYGQPQHF.

The CDR3 protein is CASSYSRSPDQPQHF. The CDR3, as DNA: TGTGCCAGCAGTTACTCGAGGTCTCCGGATCAGCCCCAGCATTTT. The gene calls are TRBV6-6 and TRBJ1-5; D unresolved. From germline, CDR1 is MNHNY and CDR2 SVGAGI (reference sequence). V lost 0 bases, J lost 5 bases, and 11 bases lay in between. The CDR3 extends over 15 amino acids.

This chain links TRBV27 with TRBJ2-7; no clear D. The CDR3 loop spans 14 amino acids. V lost 8 bases to trimming and J lost 3 bases, with 17 bases between them. Germline CDR1 is MNHEY and CDR2 is SMNVEV (reference sequence). The CDR3 protein is CASAPRDPGYEQYF. The CDR3 DNA sequence: TGTGCCAGCGCTCCGAGAGACCCGGGCTACGAGCAGTACTTC.

V usage is TRBV6-6 and J usage is TRBJ2-7; 9 bases align to TRBD1. The ends lost 2 bases at V and 5 bases at J; junction bases unmatched: 10. This CDR3 contains 16 residues. The V gene's germline CDR1 is MNHNY and CDR2 SVGAGI (reference sequence). CDR3 DNA: TGTGCCAGCAGTTACGGCCCGGGACAGGGAGGCCACGAGCAGTACTTC. This gives the protein CASSYGPGQGGHEQYF.

With respect to this clone: Additional DNA sequences in this sample encode the identical CDR3. The chain recombines TRBV9 with TRBJ2-1; the D is unclear. V gave up 0 bases and J gave up 0 bases, with 10 bases separating them. The germline gives CDR1 SGDLS, CDR2 YYNGEE. The CDR3 length is 16 residues. The CDR3 DNA reads as TGTGCCAGCAGCGTAGAAGCGAGGAGCTCCTACAATGAGCAGTTCTTC. It is translated as CASSVEARSSYNEQFF.

In DNA form, the CDR3 reads TGTGCCAGCAGCCCACCCCTTAACGACAGGAACACTGAAGCTTTCTTT. Translating it yields CASSPPLNDRNTEAFF. V gene TRBV13 combines with J gene TRBJ1-1; possibly TRBD1 for D (5 bases). CDR1 is PRHDT and CDR2 is FYEKMQ in the germline V gene (reference sequence). Trimming took off 5 bases at V and 1 base at J, with 17 bases between the two ends. The CDR3 totals 16 residues.

The CDR3 spells CASSKSEVNTGELFF. The CDR3 bases are TGTGCCAGCAGCAAAAGTGAGGTTAACACCGGGGAGCTGTTTTTT. The chain joins TRBV7-3 to TRBJ2-2; D gene ambiguous. V was cut by 5 bases and J by 2 bases, with 12 bases left in between. The germline gives CDR1 SGHTA, CDR2 FQGTGA. The CDR3 is made up of 15 amino acids.

V gene TRBV27 combines with J gene TRBJ1-2; no definite D call. V was clipped by 6 bases and J by 8 bases, with 16 bases between them. Germline V CDR1 and CDR2: MNHEY, SMNVEV (reference sequence). The CDR3 loop spans 13 amino acids. The CDR3, as DNA: TGTGCCAGCAGAAGACCGGGCGCTGCGGGCTACACCTTC. Residues: CASRRPGAAGYTF.

This clone was seen only once. The chain uses TRBV4-3 and TRBJ2-1; 8 bases agree with TRBD2. CDR1 is LGHNA, CDR2 YSLEER, per germline. After removal of 3 bases from V and 6 bases from J, the junction contained 4 bases not matched to a gene. This CDR3 has 14 amino acids. CDR3: CASSHRGTSNEQFF. CDR3 in DNA: TGCGCCAGCAGCCATCGCGGGACTAGCAATGAGCAGTTCTTC.

V gene TRBV6-5 combines with J gene TRBJ2-7, with TRBD1 matching over 10 bases. CDR3 size: 15 residues. V dropped 4 bases and J dropped 3; count of bases not matched to a gene: 6. The V gene's germline CDR1 is MNHEY and CDR2 SVGAGI. DNA of the CDR3: TGTGCCAGCAGTTCGGGACAGGGGATTCTCTACGAGCAGTACTTC. This encodes CASSSGQGILYEQYF.